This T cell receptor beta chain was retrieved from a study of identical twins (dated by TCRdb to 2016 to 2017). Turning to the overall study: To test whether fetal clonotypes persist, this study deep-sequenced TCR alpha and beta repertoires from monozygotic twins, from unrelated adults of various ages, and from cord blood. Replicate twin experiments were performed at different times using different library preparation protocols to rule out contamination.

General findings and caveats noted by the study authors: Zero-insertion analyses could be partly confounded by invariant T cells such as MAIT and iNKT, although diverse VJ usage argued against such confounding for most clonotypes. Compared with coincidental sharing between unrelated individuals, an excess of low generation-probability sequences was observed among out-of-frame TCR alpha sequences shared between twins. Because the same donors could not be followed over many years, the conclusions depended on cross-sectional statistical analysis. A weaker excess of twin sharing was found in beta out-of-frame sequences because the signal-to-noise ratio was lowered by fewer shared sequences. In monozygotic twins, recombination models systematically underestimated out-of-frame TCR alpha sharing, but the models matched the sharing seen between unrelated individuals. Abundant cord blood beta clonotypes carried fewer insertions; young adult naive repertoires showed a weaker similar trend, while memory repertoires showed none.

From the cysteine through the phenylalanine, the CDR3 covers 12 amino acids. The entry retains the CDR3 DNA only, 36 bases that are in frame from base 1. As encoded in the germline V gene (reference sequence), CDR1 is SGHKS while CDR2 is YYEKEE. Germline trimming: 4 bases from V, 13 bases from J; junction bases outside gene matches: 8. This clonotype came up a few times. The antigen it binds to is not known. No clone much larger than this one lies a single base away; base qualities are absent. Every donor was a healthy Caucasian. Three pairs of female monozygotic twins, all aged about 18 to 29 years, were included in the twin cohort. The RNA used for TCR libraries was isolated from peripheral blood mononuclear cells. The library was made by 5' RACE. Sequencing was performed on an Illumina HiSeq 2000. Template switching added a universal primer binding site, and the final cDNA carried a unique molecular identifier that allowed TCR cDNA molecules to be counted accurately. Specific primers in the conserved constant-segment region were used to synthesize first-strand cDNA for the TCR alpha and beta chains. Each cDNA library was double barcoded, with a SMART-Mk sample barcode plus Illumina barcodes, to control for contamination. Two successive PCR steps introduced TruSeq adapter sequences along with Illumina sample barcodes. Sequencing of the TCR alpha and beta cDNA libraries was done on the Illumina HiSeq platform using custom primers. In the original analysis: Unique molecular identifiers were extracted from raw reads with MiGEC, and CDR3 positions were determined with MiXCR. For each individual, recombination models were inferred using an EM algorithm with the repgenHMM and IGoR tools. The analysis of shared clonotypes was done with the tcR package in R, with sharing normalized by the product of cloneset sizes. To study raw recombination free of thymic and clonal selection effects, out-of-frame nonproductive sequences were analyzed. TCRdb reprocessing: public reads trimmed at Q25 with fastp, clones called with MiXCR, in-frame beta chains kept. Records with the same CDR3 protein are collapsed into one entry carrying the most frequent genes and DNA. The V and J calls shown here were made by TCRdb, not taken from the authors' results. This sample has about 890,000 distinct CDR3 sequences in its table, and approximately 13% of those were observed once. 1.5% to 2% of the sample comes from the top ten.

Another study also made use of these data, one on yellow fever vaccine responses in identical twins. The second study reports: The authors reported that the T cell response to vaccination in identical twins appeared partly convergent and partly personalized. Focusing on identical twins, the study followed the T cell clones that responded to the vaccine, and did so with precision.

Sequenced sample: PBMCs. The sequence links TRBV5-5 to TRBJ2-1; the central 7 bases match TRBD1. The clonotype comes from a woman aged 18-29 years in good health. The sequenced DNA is TGTGCCAGCAGCGGGACAGATGCCATCCAGTTCTTC. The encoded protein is CASSGTDAIQFF. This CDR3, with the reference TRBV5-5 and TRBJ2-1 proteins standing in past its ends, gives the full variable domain DAGVTQSPTHLIKTRGQQVTLRCSPISGHKSVSWYQQVLGQGPQFIFQYYEKEERGRGNFPDRFSARQFPNYSSELNVNALLLGDSALYLCASSGTDAIQFFGPGTRLTVL.